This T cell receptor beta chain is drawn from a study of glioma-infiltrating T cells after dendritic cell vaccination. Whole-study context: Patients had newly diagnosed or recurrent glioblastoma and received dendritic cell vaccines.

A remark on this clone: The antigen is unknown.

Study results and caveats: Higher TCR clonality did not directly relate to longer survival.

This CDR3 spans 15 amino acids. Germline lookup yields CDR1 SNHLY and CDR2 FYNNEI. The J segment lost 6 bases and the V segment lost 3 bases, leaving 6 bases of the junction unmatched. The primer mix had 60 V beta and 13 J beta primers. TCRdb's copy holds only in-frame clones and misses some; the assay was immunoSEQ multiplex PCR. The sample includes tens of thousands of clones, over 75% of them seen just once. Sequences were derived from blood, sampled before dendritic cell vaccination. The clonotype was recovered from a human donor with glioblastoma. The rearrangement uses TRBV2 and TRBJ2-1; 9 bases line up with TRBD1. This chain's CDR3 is CASSELGQGGNEQFF. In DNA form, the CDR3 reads TGTGCCAGCAGTGAGTTGGGACAGGGAGGCAATGAGCAGTTCTTC. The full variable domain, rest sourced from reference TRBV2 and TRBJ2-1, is EPEVTQTPSHQVTQMGQEVILRCVPISNHLYFYWYRQILGQKVEFLVSFYNNEISEKSEIFDDQFSVERPDGSNFTLKIRSTKLEDSAMYFCASSELGQGGNEQFFGPGTRLTVL.